Shown below are 9 T cell receptor beta chains from a single sample sequenced in a study of yellow fever vaccine responses in identical twins. TCRdb reprocessed the RT-PCR reads via MiXCR and lists one record per CDR3 protein. This sample has about 4,700 distinct CDR3 sequences, with 85% to 90% found just once. The specimen comprised T cells from blood (PBMCs), unsorted or a sorted subset (not recorded which), sampled before or after yellow fever vaccination (not recorded which). Receptors were obtained from a woman aged 18-29 years who received the yellow fever vaccine.

The chain is built from TRBV12-3 or TRBV12-4 and TRBJ1-1; D may be TRBD1 (6 bases). V was trimmed by 3 bases and J by 7 bases, leaving 9 bases between them. The CDR3 is 12 residues long. CDR3: CASSLGGGEAFF. DNA for the CDR3: TGTGCCAGCAGTTTGGGGGGCGGTGAAGCTTTCTTT.

This chain links TRBV4-3 with TRBJ2-3, with D possibly TRBD1 on 5 matching bases. Trimming cost V 1 base and J 0 bases, with 14 bases left between them. Germline V lookup: CDR1 LGHNA, CDR2 YSLEER. This CDR3 has 17 residues. The CDR3 region is CASSQGWVQASTDTQYF. The CDR3 DNA reads as TGCGCCAGCAGCCAAGGATGGGTACAGGCTAGCACAGATACGCAGTATTTT.

The CDR3 coding sequence is TGTGCCAGCAGGGGACAGGGGAACACTGAAGCTTTCTTT. Translation: CASRGQGNTEAFF. V gene TRBV2 combines with J gene TRBJ1-1; 9 positions match TRBD1. The germline V gene encodes CDR1 SNHLY and CDR2 FYNNEI. Trimming cost V 6 bases and J 1 base; bases outside gene matches: 0. The CDR3 length is 13 residues.

This chain connects TRBV11-1 to TRBJ2-7, with D tentatively TRBD1 (5 bases). The CDR3 is made up of 14 amino acids. CDR1 is SGHAT, CDR2 FQDESV, per germline (reference sequence). V lost 5 bases and J lost 0, with 11 bases in between. DNA for the CDR3: TGTGCCAGCAGCCCCAGACAGAGCTCCTACGAGCAGTACTTC. It encodes CASSPRQSSYEQYF. Looking up the rest from reference TRBV11-1 and TRBJ2-7 gives the full variable domain: EAEVAQSPRYKITEKSQAVAFWCDPISGHATLYWYRQILGQGPELLVQFQDESVVDDSQLPKDRFSAERLKGVDSTLKIQPAELGDSAMYLCASSPRQSSYEQYFGPGTRLTVT.

The CDR3 DNA follows: TGCAGTGCCGAGCACCACAGGGAATACGAGCAGTACTTC. Translation gives CSAEHHREYEQYF. The J gene is TRBJ2-7, the V gene TRBV20-1; D is possibly TRBD1 (6 bases). CDR3 size: 13 residues. V shed 6 bases and J shed 4 bases, with 16 bases lying between them. Germline CDR1 DFQATT, CDR2 SNEGSKA (reference sequence).

CDR3 in DNA: TGTGCCAGCAGCACCCGGGCTAGCACTTCCTACGAGCAGTACTTC. Translating gives CASSTRASTSYEQYF. This chain links TRBV5-5 with TRBJ2-7; D might be TRBD2 (5 bases). The V end was cut by 4 bases, the J end by 1 base, with 15 bases between. Germline CDR1 SGHKS, CDR2 YYEKEE (reference sequence). CDR3 length: 15 amino acids.

This sequence joins TRBV18 and TRBJ2-3, with unresolved D. Germline V gene sequence: CDR1 KGHSH, CDR2 LQKENI. V was pared by 8 bases and J by 0 bases, with 12 bases between. This CDR3 comprises 14 residues. The CDR3 coding sequence is TGTGCCAGCACCAATAGCAGAAGCACAGATACGCAGTATTTT. Amino acids: CASTNSRSTDTQYF.

The chain is built from TRBV7-9 and TRBJ2-1; perhaps TRBD1 as D (6 bases). CDR1 and CDR2 from the germline V gene are SEHNR and FQNEAQ (reference sequence). The CDR3 totals 16 residues. V lost 0 bases to trimming and J lost 3 bases, with 12 bases between them. This CDR3 reads CASSLARTDFYNEQFF. DNA of the CDR3: TGTGCCAGCAGCTTAGCGCGGACAGACTTCTACAATGAGCAGTTCTTC.

J is TRBJ2-3 and V is TRBV29-1, with 7 positions matching TRBD1. This CDR3 comprises 12 residues. Germline lookup yields CDR1 SQVTM and CDR2 ANQGSEA. CDR3 sequence (DNA): TGCACCTTTTTACAGGGGTCAGATACGCAGTATTTT. Translation gives CTFLQGSDTQYF.